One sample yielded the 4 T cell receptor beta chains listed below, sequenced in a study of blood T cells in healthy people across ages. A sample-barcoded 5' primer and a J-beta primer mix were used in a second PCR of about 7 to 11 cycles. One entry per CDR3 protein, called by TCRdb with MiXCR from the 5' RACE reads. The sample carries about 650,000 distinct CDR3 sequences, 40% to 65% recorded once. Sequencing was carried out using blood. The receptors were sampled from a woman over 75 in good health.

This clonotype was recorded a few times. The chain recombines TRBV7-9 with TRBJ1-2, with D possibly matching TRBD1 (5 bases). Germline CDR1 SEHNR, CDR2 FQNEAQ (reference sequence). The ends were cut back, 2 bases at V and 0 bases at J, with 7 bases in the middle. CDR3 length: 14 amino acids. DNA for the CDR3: TGTGCCAGCAGCTTACAGGGCTCTAACTATGGCTACACCTTC. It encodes CASSLQGSNYGYTF.

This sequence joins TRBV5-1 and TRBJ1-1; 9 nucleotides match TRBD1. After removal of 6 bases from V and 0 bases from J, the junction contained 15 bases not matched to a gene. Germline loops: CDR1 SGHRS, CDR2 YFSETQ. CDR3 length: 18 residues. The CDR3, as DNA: TGCGCCAGCAAGCTTACACCGGACAGGGGACTCATGAACACTGAAGCTTTCTTT. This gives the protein CASKLTPDRGLMNTEAFF.

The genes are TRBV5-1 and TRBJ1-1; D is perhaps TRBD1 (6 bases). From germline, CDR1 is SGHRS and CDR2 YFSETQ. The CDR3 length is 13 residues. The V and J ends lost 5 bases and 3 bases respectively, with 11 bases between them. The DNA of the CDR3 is TGCGCCAGCAGACAGGGTTTGGACACTGAAGCTTTCTTT. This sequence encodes CASRQGLDTEAFF.

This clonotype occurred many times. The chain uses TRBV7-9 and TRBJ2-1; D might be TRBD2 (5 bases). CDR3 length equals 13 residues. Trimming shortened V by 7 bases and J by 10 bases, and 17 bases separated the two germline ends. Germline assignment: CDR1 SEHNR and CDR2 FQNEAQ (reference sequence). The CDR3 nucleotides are TGTGCCAGCACCCTCGGAGGCATGGCAGAGCAGTTCTTC. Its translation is CASTLGGMAEQFF.